This TCR beta chain originates from a study of cytomegalovirus exposure and HLA in healthy donors. Amplification used 60 Vbeta primers and 13 Jbeta primers. Profiled with immunoSEQ multiplex PCR; TCRdb holds only in-frame clones, not every one. This table holds some 200,000 clones. Trimming removed 1 base from V and 3 bases from J; junction bases left unmatched: 5. The germline V gene has CDR1 SQVTM and CDR2 ANQGSEA. CDR3 length equals 15 residues. With regard to this clone: Its matching antigen is unknown.

Notes on the study in general: Association of a missense DCLRE1C variant with TCR beta V- and J-gene trimming was reported in a later analysis.

The clonotype originates from a man aged 30 to 39 in good health and CMV-seronegative. The sequenced material came from PBMCs. The chain recombines TRBV29-1 with TRBJ1-1; TRBD1 aligns across 10 bases. In DNA, the CDR3 is TGCAGCGTTGAAGCCACGGGACAGGGGTACACTGAAGCTTTCTTT. This codes for CSVEATGQGYTEAFF.